The source of this T cell receptor (beta chain) is a study of T cells after yellow fever vaccination. UMIs were added to TCR cDNA along with a universal primer site when it was made by 5'RACE template switching. One entry per CDR3 protein, called by TCRdb with MiXCR from the 5' RACE reads. The repertoire holds approximately 300,000 distinct CDR3 sequences, with 8.5% to 10% as singletons. The V end was cut by 0 bases, the J end by 6 bases, with 8 bases between. The CDR3 is made up of 13 amino acids. Germline-derived CDR1 and CDR2 are GTSNPN and SVGIG (reference sequence). This receptor was taken from a man aged 18 to 29 who received the YFV17D yellow fever vaccine. Material: PBMCs, obtained on the day of the first yellow fever vaccination. The gene calls are TRBV30 and TRBJ2-2; no clear D gene. The CDR3 region is CAWSVHGAGELFF. CDR3 DNA sequence: TGTGCCTGGAGTGTACATGGGGCCGGGGAGCTGTTTTTT. Drawing the rest from reference TRBV30 and TRBJ2-2, the complete variable domain is SQTIHQWPATLVQPVGSPLSLECTVEGTSNPNLYWYRQAAGRGLQLLFYSVGIGQISSEVPQNLSASRPQDRQFILSSKKLLLSDSGFYLCAWSVHGAGELFFGEGSRLTVL.